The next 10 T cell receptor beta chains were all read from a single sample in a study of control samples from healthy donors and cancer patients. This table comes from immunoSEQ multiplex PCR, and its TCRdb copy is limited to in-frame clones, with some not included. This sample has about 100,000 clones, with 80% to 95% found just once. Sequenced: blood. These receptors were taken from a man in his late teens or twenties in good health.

The CDR3 nucleotides read TGTGCCAGCACCCCATGGGGGGGCTCTGGAAACACCATATATTTT. Its protein is CASTPWGGSGNTIYF. The gene calls are TRBV14 and TRBJ1-3; the D gene is possibly TRBD1 (5 bases). Trimming cost V 7 bases and J 0 bases, with 13 bases left between them. Germline CDR1 and CDR2: SGHDN and FVKESK. This CDR3 region has 15 residues.

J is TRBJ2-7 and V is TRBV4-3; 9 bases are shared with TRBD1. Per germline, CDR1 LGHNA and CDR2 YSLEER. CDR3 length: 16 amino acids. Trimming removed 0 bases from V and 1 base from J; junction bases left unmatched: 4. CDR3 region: CASSQDGQGPSYEQYF. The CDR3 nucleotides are TGCGCCAGCAGCCAAGATGGACAGGGGCCGTCCTACGAGCAGTACTTC.

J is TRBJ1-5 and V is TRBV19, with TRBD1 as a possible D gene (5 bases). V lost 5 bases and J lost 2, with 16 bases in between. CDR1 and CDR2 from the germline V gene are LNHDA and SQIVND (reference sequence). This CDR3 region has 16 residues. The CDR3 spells CASSPRVGDGNQPQHF. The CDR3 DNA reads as TGTGCCAGTAGTCCGCGAGTGGGGGACGGCAATCAGCCCCAGCATTTT.

The CDR3 region has the DNA TGTGCCACCGGAAGCATTGGGGCAGGGAACAATTCACCCCTCCACTTT. Translation: CATGSIGAGNNSPLHF. This chain uses TRBV7-9 with TRBJ1-6; maybe TRBD1 (5 bases). The CDR3 extends over 16 amino acids. CDR1 and CDR2 from the germline V gene are SEHNR and FQNEAQ (reference sequence). V gave up 10 bases and J gave up 7 bases, with 23 bases separating them.

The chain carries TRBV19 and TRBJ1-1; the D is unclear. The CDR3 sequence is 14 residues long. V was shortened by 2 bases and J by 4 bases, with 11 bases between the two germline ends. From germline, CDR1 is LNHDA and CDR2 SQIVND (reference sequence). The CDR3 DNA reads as TGTGCCAGTAGTATATCCCTGAGGGCCACTGAAGCTTTCTTT. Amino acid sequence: CASSISLRATEAFF. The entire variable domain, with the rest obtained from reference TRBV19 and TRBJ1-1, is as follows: DGGITQSPKYLFRKEGQNVTLSCEQNLNHDAMYWYRQDPGQGLRLIYYSQIVNDFQKGDIAEGYSVSREKKESFPLTVTSAQKNPTAFYLCASSISLRATEAFFGQGTRLTVV.

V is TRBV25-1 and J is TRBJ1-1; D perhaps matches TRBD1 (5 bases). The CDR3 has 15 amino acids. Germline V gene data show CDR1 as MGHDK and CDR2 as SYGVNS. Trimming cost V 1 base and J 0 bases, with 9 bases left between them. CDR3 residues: CASSEWGGVNTEAFF. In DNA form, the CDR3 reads TGTGCCAGCAGTGAATGGGGAGGGGTGAACACTGAAGCTTTCTTT. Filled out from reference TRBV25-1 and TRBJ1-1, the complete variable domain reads EADIYQTPRYLVIGTGKKITLECSQTMGHDKMYWYQQDPGMELHLIHYSYGVNSTEKGDLSSESTVSRIRTEHFPLTLESARPSHTSQYLCASSEWGGVNTEAFFGQGTRLTVV.

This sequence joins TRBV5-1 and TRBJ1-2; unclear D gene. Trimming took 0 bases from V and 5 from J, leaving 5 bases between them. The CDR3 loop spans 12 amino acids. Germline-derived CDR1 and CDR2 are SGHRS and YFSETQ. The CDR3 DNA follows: TGCGCCAGCAGCTTGGTAGGTTATGGCTACACCTTC. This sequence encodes CASSLVGYGYTF.

The CDR3 protein is CASSNRVGYTF. DNA for the CDR3: TGTGCCAGCAGCAACAGGGTGGGCTACACCTTC. The chain combines TRBV6-5 with TRBJ1-2; maybe TRBD1 (6 bases). The germline CDR1 and CDR2 sequences are MNHEY and SVGAGI. The CDR3 contains 11 residues. Trimming took 6 bases from V and 8 from J, leaving 10 bases between them.

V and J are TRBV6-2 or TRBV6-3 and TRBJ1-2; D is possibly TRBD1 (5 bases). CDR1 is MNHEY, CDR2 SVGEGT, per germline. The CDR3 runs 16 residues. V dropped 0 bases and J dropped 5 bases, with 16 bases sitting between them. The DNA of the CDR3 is TGTGCCAGCAGTTACTCGAGTCCTCCGGGGCCTTATGGCTACACCTTC. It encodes CASSYSSPPGPYGYTF.

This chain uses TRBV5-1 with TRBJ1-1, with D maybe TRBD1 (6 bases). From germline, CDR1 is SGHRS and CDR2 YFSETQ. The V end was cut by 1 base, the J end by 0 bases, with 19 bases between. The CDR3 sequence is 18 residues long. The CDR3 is CASSLRPRDTLLNTEAFF. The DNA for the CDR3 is TGCGCCAGCAGCTTGAGGCCAAGGGACACCCTTTTGAACACTGAAGCTTTCTTT.